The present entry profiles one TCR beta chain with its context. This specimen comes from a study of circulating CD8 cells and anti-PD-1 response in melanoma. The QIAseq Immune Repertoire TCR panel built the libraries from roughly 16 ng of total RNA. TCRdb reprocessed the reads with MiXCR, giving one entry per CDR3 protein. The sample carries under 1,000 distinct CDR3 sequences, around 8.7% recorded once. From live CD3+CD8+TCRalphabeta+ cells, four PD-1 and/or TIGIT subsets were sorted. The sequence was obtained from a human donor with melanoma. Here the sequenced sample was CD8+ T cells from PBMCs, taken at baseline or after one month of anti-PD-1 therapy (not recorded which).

CDR3 protein: CSVERGMSTEQFF. CDR3 bases: TGCAGCGTTGAACGAGGCATGAGTACTGAGCAGTTCTTC. The V and J genes are TRBV29-1 and TRBJ2-1, with D unresolved. Looked up from germline, CDR1 is SQVTM and CDR2 is ANQGSEA. Trimming took off 2 bases at V and 9 bases at J, with 14 bases between the two ends. The CDR3 loop spans 13 amino acids.